This T cell receptor (beta chain) was sequenced in a study of T cells in localized non-small cell lung cancer. Notes on the study in general: Appearing in adjacent lung were a median approximately 57 of the top 100 tumor clones. Only one tumor region was sequenced, so heterogeneity remains possible.

V lost 3 bases, J lost 2 bases, and 15 bases lay in between. Germline V gene sequence: CDR1 SNHLY, CDR2 FYNNEI. CDR3 length equals 16 residues. Some clones are missing from TCRdb's copy, which holds only in-frame ones; the method was immunoSEQ multiplex PCR. The sample has around 140,000 clones, about 90% seen once. About this clone itself: Its antigen is unidentified.

V usage is TRBV2 and J usage is TRBJ2-3, with D possibly being TRBD2 (6 bases). The starting material was peripheral blood, obtained before any cancer treatment. The receptor was derived from a female donor older than 55 with stage I lung adenocarcinoma. The DNA for the CDR3 is TGTGCCAGCAGTGAGTTTGGAGGGGCCCACACAGATACGCAGTATTTT. The encoded protein is CASSEFGGAHTDTQYF.